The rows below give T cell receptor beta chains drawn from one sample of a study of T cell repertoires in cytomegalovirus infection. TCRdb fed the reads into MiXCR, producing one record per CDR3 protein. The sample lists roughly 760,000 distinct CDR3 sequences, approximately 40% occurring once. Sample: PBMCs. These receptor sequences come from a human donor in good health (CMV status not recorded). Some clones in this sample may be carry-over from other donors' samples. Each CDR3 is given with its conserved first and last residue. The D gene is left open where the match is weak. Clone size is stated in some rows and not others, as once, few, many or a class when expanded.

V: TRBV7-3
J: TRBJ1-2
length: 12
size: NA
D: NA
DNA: TGTGCCAGCAGCGACCCGAACCATGGCTACACCTTC
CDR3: CASSDPNHGYTF

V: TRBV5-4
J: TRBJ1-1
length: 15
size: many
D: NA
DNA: TGTGCCAGCAGTTCCCTCCTGGGGGGTCTCACTGTAGCTTTCTTT
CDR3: CASSSLLGGLTVAFF

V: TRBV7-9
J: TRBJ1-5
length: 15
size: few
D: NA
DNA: TGTGCCAGCAGCTCGTCAAAGGGAGCAGGGCAGCCCCAGCATTTT
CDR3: CASSSSKGAGQPQHF

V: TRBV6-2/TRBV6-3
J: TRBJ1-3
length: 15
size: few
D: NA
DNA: TGTGCCAGCAGACTGACTGGGAGCTCTGGAAACACCATATATTTT
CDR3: CASRLTGSSGNTIYF

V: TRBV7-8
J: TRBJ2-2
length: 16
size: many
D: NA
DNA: TGTGCCAGCAGCTTCCATCCTCCCGGGGTTCACGGGGAGCTGTTTTTT
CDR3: CASSFHPPGVHGELFF

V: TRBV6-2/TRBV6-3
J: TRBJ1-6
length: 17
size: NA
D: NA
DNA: TGTGCCAGCAGTGACCCGGGAGGAGACCCCTATAATTCACCCCTCCACTTT
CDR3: CASSDPGGDPYNSPLHF

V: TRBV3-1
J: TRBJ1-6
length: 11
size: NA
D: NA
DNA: TGTGCCAGCAGCCGCGGACTCCTGTTCCACTTT
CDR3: CASSRGLLFHF

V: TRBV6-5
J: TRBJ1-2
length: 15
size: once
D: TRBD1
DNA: TGTGCCAGCACCTGGACAGGGACATCGAACTATGGCTACACCTTC
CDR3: CASTWTGTSNYGYTF

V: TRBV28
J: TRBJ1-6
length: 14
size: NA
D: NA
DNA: TGTGCCAGCAGTTGGGGCGGAAATAATTCACCCCTCCACTTT
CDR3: CASSWGGNNSPLHF

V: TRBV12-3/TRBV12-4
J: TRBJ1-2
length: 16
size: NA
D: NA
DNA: TGTGCAAGCAGCCCCCCCGGGGCAGACCTTAACTATGTCTACACCTTC
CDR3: CASSPPGADLNYVYTF

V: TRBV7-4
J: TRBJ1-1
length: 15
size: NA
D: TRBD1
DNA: TGTGCCAGCAGCTCCCGGACAGGATTAAACACTGAAGCTTTATTT
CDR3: CASSSRTGLNTEALF